This note documents a single TCR beta chain sequence. This clone's antigen is unknown. The record has no base qualities; no much larger clone is one base away. Libraries were built with the immunoSEQ multiplex PCR assay. Processing in the source paper ran as follows. To diagnose cytomegalovirus status from the catalog of TCR beta chain sequences, a statistical classification framework was built. In its TCRdb copy, this immuneACCESS table keeps in-frame sequences only and misses some clones. Where compared with another copy, unresolved V genes explain less than half of these, and the others have no known cause. V and J calls and clone size are given by that table; D and trimming were obtained from the DNA. The sample contains tens of thousands of clones, approximately 95% of them found a single time. The biggest ten clones account for roughly 1.4% of the sample. The CDR3 starts with the cysteine, ends with the phenylalanine, and has 14 residues. Here the CDR3 DNA is all that survives: 42 bases in frame from base 1. From a lookup of the germline V gene, CDR1 and CDR2 are SGHDT and YYEEEE. V lost 3 bases and J lost 10 bases; the stretch between them is 17 bases long.

This sample is part of a study of cytomegalovirus exposure and HLA in healthy donors (dated 2017 in TCRdb). Regarding the research as a whole: According to a later analysis, one platform produced both the roughly 130 validation repertoires and the roughly 650 repertoires of the first cohort. The aim of the study was to test whether cataloging public T cell receptors could identify signatures of past pathogen exposure. Along with the approximately 700-subject first cohort, a separate validation cohort of roughly 110 different subjects was used. To predict cytomegalovirus infection status, the study brought together high-throughput TCR immunosequencing, statistical association of individual TCRs with disease status, and machine learning. What the work shows at the level of the full study, not this receptor alone: A later analysis found that TCRs clustered in the first cohort also tended to co-occur in the roughly 120 validation repertoires, with more than 90% of cluster scores above 0. Across donors, most TCR sequences were observed very rarely, whereas some public TCRs were present in many individuals. A later analysis lacked HLA typing for the validation cohort, so it scored co-occurrence in that cohort across all 120 repertoires. In vitro tests confirmed that a few of the cytomegalovirus-associated TCR beta chains recognize cytomegalovirus antigens. The authors suggested that the approach could potentially be extended to other disease states and immunological phenotypes. The study gave a list of about 150 TCR beta chains associated with cytomegalovirus. The classifier was reported to diagnose cytomegalovirus status with high specificity and sensitivity in both the original cohort and the validation cohort.

The donors were included in the validation cohort of 130 or so subjects, a group kept apart from the roughly 700-subject first cohort. Sequencing was done on a sample of PBMCs. The chain uses TRBV5-6 and TRBJ2-4; TRBD1 is perhaps the D gene, given 5 matching bases. The clonotype originates from a man aged 18-30 years in good health and CMV-seropositive. The nucleotide sequence is TGTGCCAGCAGCTCCCTTTTGGGGCTGGTAATTCAGTACTTC. This sequence encodes CASSSLLGLVIQYF.